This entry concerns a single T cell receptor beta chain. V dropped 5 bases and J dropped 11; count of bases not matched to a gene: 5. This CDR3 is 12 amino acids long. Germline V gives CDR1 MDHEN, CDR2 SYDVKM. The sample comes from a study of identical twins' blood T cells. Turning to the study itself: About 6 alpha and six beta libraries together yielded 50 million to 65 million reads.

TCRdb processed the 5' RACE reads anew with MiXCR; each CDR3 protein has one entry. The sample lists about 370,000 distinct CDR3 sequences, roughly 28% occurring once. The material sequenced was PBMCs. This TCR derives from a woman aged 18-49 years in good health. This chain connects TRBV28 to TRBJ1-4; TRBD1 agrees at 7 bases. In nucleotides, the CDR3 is TGTGCCAGCAGTCCTGACAGGGACAAACTGTTTTTT. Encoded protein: CASSPDRDKLFF.